This TCR beta chain came from a study of CD8+ T cells in alopecia areata. Study-wide findings and caveats: Across lesional scalp, and particularly alopecia totalis/universalis, clonality surpassed that of normal scalp.

This CDR3 is 13 amino acids long. The V and J ends lost 3 bases and 1 base respectively, with 6 bases between them. Germline V CDR1 and CDR2: ENHRY, SYGVKD. Patients with alopecia areata provided lesional scalp punch biopsies as well as peripheral blood. Extracted RNA was reverse transcribed into cDNA, the sequencing template. Sequenced by immunoSEQ multiplex PCR; TCRdb stores in-frame clones only, minus some. The table has approximately 180,000 clones, roughly 60% seen once. This clone was seen a few times. The antigen remains unidentified. The sequence was obtained from a human donor with alopecia areata. The chain recombines TRBV10-3 with TRBJ1-2; D ambiguous. This specimen consisted of CD4+ T cells sorted from blood, obtained at week 0. The CDR3 DNA reads as TGTGCCATCAGTGAAGGAGATAACTATGGCTACACCTTC. Protein sequence: CAISEGDNYGYTF.